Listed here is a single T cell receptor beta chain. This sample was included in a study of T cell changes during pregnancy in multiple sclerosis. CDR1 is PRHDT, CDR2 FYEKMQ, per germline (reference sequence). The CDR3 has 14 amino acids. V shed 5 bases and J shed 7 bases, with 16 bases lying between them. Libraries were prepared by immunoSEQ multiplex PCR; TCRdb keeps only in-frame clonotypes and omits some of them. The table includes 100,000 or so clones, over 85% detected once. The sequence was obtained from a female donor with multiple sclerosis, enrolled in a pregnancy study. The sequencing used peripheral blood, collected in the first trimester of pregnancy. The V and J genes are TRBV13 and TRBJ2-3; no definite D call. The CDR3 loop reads CASSPSGRWNTQYF. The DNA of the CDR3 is TGTGCCAGCAGCCCCTCAGGAAGGTGGAATACGCAGTATTTT.